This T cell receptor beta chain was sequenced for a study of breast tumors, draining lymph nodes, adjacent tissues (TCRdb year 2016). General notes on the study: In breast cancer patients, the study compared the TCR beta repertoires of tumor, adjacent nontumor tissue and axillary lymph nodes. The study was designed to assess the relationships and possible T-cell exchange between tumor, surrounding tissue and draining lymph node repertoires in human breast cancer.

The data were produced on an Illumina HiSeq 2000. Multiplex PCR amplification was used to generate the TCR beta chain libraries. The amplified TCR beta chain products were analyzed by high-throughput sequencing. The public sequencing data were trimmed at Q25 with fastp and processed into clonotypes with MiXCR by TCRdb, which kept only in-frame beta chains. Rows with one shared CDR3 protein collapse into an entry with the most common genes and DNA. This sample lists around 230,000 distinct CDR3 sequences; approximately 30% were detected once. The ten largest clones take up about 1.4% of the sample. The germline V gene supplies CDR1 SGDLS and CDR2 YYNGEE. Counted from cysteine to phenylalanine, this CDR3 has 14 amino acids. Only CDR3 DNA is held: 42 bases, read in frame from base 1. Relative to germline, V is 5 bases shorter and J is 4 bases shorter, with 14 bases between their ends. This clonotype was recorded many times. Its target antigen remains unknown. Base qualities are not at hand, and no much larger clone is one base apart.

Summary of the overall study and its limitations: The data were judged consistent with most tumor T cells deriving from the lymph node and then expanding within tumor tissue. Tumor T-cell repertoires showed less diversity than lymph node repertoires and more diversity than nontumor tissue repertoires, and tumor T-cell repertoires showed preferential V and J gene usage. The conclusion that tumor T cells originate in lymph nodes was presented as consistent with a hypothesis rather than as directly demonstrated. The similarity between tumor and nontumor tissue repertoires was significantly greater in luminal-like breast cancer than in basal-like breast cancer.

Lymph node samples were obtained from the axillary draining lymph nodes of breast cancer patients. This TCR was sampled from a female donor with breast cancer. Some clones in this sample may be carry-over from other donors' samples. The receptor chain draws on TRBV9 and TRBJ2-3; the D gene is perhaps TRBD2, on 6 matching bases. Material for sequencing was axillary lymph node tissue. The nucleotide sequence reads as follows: TGTGCCAGCAGTCAACTAGCTGGCGCAGATACGCAGTATTTT. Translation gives CASSQLAGADTQYF. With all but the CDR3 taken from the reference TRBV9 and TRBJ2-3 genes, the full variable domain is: DSGVTQTPKHLITATGQRVTLRCSPRSGDLSVYWYQQSLDQGLQFLIQYYNGEERAKGNILERFSAQQFPDLHSELNLSSLELGDSALYFCASSQLAGADTQYFGPGTRLTVL.